The 5 T cell receptor beta chains below all came from one sample that was sequenced in a study of breast tumors, draining lymph nodes, adjacent tissues. Axillary draining lymph nodes of breast cancer patients supplied the node samples. TCRdb recomputed calls from the multiplex PCR reads with MiXCR, one row per CDR3 protein. The sample shows over 150,000 distinct CDR3 sequences, 31% of them seen only once. Sequencing input: axillary lymph node tissue. These receptors originate from a female donor with breast cancer. Some clones in this sample may be carry-over from other donors' samples.

Only a few counts were recorded for this clonotype. CDR3 coding DNA: TGTGCCAGCAGCCCGAGGATAGGGGCGATTGGAGAGACCCAGTACTTC. Amino acids: CASSPRIGAIGETQYF. The V gene is TRBV11-2, the J gene TRBJ2-5, with a possible D match to TRBD1 (5 bases). This CDR3 is 16 amino acids long. V lost 5 bases to trimming and J lost 4 bases, with 20 bases between them. CDR1 and CDR2 from the germline V gene are SGHAT and FQNNGV.

This clonotype was seen repeatedly, ten times or more. J is TRBJ1-6 and V is TRBV7-8, with D tentatively TRBD1 (5 bases). The CDR3 loop spans 14 amino acids. The germline V gene has CDR1 SGHVS and CDR2 FQNEAQ. V dropped 5 bases and J dropped 7 bases, with 12 bases sitting between them. The CDR3 protein is CASSPRRGNSPLHF. Written as DNA, the CDR3 is TGTGCCAGCAGCCCTAGACGGGGGAATTCACCCCTCCACTTT.

Comments on this clonotype: One junction end does not reproduce the germline sequence, and a read error may be involved. This chain links TRBV4-3 with TRBJ1-5, with D possibly matching TRBD1 (6 bases). CDR1 and CDR2 (germline): LGHNA, YSLEER. The CDR3 totals 16 residues. The CDR3 spells CASSQASGTHNEPQHF. The CDR3 bases are TGCGCCAGCAGCCAAGCTAGCGGGACACACAATGAGCCCCAGCATTTT.

There are many counts of this clonotype. The chain couples TRBV7-9 to TRBJ2-3; D call uncertain. Germline values: CDR1 SEHNR, CDR2 FQNEAQ (reference sequence). The V end was cut by 4 bases, the J end by 0 bases, with 8 bases between. The CDR3 is 14 amino acids. The CDR3 spells CASSSTLSTDTQYF. CDR3 nucleotides: TGTGCCAGCAGCTCGACACTAAGCACAGATACGCAGTATTTT.

This clonotype showed up many times. V and J are TRBV2 and TRBJ2-7, with 9 bases matching TRBD1. The CDR3 contains 15 residues. The V segment lost 2 bases and the J segment 5 bases; nucleotides outside the gene matches: 7. Germline V gene data show CDR1 as SNHLY and CDR2 as FYNNEI. The CDR3 region has the DNA TGTGCCAGCAGTGAATCGGGGACAGGGTACCACGAGCAGTACTTC. It codes for CASSESGTGYHEQYF.